The next 29 T cell receptor beta chains were all read from a single sample in a study of blood T cell repertoires in COVID-19. This table comes from immunoSEQ multiplex PCR, and its TCRdb copy is limited to in-frame clones, with some not included. The table has around 130,000 clones, approximately 84% seen once. Sequencing was carried out using peripheral blood. The receptors stem from an elderly woman with acute or convalescent COVID-19.

This chain uses TRBV5-5 with TRBJ2-7; TRBD2 agrees at 12 bases. The ends lost 6 bases at V and 2 bases at J; junction bases unmatched: 9. The germline CDR1 and CDR2 sequences are SGHKS and YYEKEE (reference sequence). The CDR3 totals 16 residues. The CDR3: CASTQGTSGRTYEQYF. CDR3 in DNA: TGTGCCAGCACCCAAGGGACTAGCGGGCGGACCTACGAGCAGTACTTC.

This clone turned up a few times. The chain uses TRBV7-8 and TRBJ1-6, with 7 positions matching TRBD1. Per the germline V gene, CDR1 is SGHVS and CDR2 is FQNEAQ. The CDR3 length is 17 residues. Trimming cost V 0 bases and J 9 bases; bases outside gene matches: 11. CDR3 coding DNA: TGTGCCAGCAGCTTAGCGACCAGACAGGGCCTTCCTTCACCCCTCCACTTT. Its translation: CASSLATRQGLPSPLHF.

J is TRBJ2-7 and V is TRBV19; 12 bases agree with TRBD2. From germline, CDR1 is LNHDA and CDR2 SQIVND (reference sequence). The CDR3 is 14 amino acids. J was trimmed by 6 bases and V by 5 bases; bases with no gene match: 5. CDR3 protein: CASSATSGGLEQYF. CDR3 nucleotide sequence: TGTGCCAGTAGTGCCACTAGCGGGGGGCTCGAGCAGTACTTC.

The chain is built from TRBV5-3 and TRBJ2-7, with D possibly matching TRBD2 (6 bases). TRBV5-3 is placed among ORFs of uncertain function. The CDR3 sequence is 17 residues long. V was clipped by 3 bases and J by 2 bases, with 21 bases between them. CDR3: CARSSGGARNSTYEQYF. The CDR3, as DNA: TGTGCCAGAAGCTCTGGAGGGGCCAGAAACTCAACCTACGAGCAGTACTTC.

The chain recombines TRBV27 with TRBJ1-1, with TRBD1 as a possible D gene (6 bases). The CDR3 loop spans 14 amino acids. CDR1 and CDR2 (germline): MNHEY, SMNVEV (reference sequence). V dropped 1 base and J dropped 5 bases, with 11 bases sitting between them. CDR3 in DNA: TGTGCCAGCAGTTTATGGGGGCTGGGGACTGAAGCTTTCTTT. This gives the protein CASSLWGLGTEAFF.

This clone turned up a few times. The chain employs TRBV9 and TRBJ2-7; TRBD2 agrees at 7 bases. Germline V gene data show CDR1 as SGDLS and CDR2 as YYNGEE. The CDR3 totals 15 residues. Germline trimming cut 0 bases from V and 2 bases from J; bases unmatched to any gene: 5. The CDR3, as DNA: TGTGCCAGCAGCGTAGGCGGGAGTTTCACCTACGAGCAGTACTTC. Translating it yields CASSVGGSFTYEQYF. Supplemented by reference TRBV9 and TRBJ2-7, the full variable domain reads DSGVTQTPKHLITATGQRVTLRCSPRSGDLSVYWYQQSLDQGLQFLIQYYNGEERAKGNILERFSAQQFPDLHSELNLSSLELGDSALYFCASSVGGSFTYEQYFGPGTRLTVT.

The chain joins TRBV11-2 to TRBJ1-1, with D hard to call. The CDR3 sequence is 13 residues long. Trimming stripped 3 bases from V and 1 base from J, with 6 bases between. CDR1 is SGHAT and CDR2 is FQNNGV in the germline V gene. For the CDR3, the DNA is TGTGCCAGCAGCTTGCGGGGGAACACTGAAGCTTTCTTT. It translates to CASSLRGNTEAFF.

The chain links TRBV27 to TRBJ2-2; 8 bases map to TRBD1. Germline CDR1 MNHEY, CDR2 SMNVEV (reference sequence). The CDR3 has 15 amino acids. Unmatched junction bases numbered 8, after V lost 7 bases and J lost 4 bases. In nucleotides, the CDR3 is TGTGCCAGCACGCCGAGACAGGGGACCACCGGGGAGCTGTTTTTT. Translated, it gives CASTPRQGTTGELFF.

This clone was detected once. This chain's CDR3 is CASSYSTGASPLHF. Written as DNA, the CDR3 is TGTGCCAGCAGTTACTCGACAGGGGCCTCACCCCTCCACTTT. The chain employs TRBV6-5 and TRBJ1-6; 8 bases agree with TRBD1. Germline assignment: CDR1 MNHEY and CDR2 SVGAGI. The CDR3 runs to 14 residues. V was pared by 0 bases and J by 10 bases, with 2 bases of the junction left unmatched.

This chain joins TRBV6-5 and TRBJ1-6; 8 bases fit TRBD1. Looked up from germline, CDR1 is MNHEY and CDR2 is SVGAGI. The CDR3 consists of 13 residues. The ends lost 7 bases at V and 5 bases at J; junction bases unmatched: 1. The CDR3 DNA is TGTGCCAGCACGACAGGGGATAATTCACCCCTCCACTTT. This encodes CASTTGDNSPLHF.

This sequence joins TRBV9 and TRBJ2-5; 8 nucleotides line up with TRBD2. Germline V CDR1 and CDR2: SGDLS, YYNGEE. Losses at the gene ends were 0 bases for V and 2 bases for J; bases not matched to a gene: 6. This CDR3 comprises 16 residues. The chain's CDR3 is CASSVGAGGGQETQYF. The CDR3 DNA sequence: TGTGCCAGCAGCGTAGGGGCGGGAGGAGGACAAGAGACCCAGTACTTC.

The J gene is TRBJ1-4, the V gene TRBV5-1; possible D gene TRBD1, 5 bases. The length of the CDR3 is 15 residues. CDR1 and CDR2 from the germline V gene are SGHRS and YFSETQ. The V and J ends lost 3 bases and 8 bases respectively, with 17 bases between them. The CDR3 coding sequence is TGCGCCAGCAGCTCTGAAGGGGAAGTCGGGGAAAAACTGTTTTTT. Its translation: CASSSEGEVGEKLFF.

The chain has TRBV7-6 and TRBJ1-5, with 7 bases identical to TRBD1. Germline V gives CDR1 SGHVS, CDR2 FNYEAQ. V shed 3 bases and J 1 base; nucleotides not matched to a gene: 0. The CDR3 consists of 14 residues. CDR3 nucleotide sequence: TGTGCCAGCAGCTTGACAGGGAGCAATCAGCCCCAGCATTTT. Amino acid sequence: CASSLTGSNQPQHF.

This chain uses TRBV27 with TRBJ1-2; perhaps TRBD1 as D (5 bases). Looked up from germline, CDR1 is MNHEY and CDR2 is SMNVEV (reference sequence). The V end was cut by 11 bases, the J end by 0 bases, with 22 bases between. The CDR3 spans 16 residues. CDR3 coding DNA: TGTGCCCAGGGCCCAGACCAGACTGGTACTAACTATGGCTACACCTTC. This codes for CAQGPDQTGTNYGYTF.

The chain combines TRBV19 with TRBJ2-1; no clear D gene. The germline V gene encodes CDR1 LNHDA and CDR2 SQIVND (reference sequence). Between the trimmed V and J ends, which lost 3 bases and 9 bases, there was a span of 9 bases. The CDR3 is 12 amino acids. The CDR3, as DNA: TGTGCCAGTAGTATCGGTAGCACTGAGCAGTTCTTC. Protein sequence: CASSIGSTEQFF.

V usage is TRBV2 and J usage is TRBJ1-2; 8 bases line up with TRBD1. Trimming removed 7 bases from V and 4 bases from J; junction bases left unmatched: 11. There are 15 residues in the CDR3. Per the germline V gene, CDR1 is SNHLY and CDR2 is FYNNEI. In DNA form, the CDR3 reads TGTGCCAGCACCCCTCACCTGGACAGGGCCTATGGCTACACCTTC. Translating it yields CASTPHLDRAYGYTF.

This clone showed up just a few times. This chain uses TRBV25-1 with TRBJ1-6; perhaps TRBD1 as D (6 bases). This CDR3 has 15 amino acids. In germline, CDR1 is MGHDK, CDR2 SYGVNS. Trimming took off 5 bases at V and 8 bases at J, with 16 bases between the two ends. The CDR3 loop reads CASSPRTARDSPLHF. CDR3 in DNA: TGTGCCAGCAGTCCAAGGACAGCCCGGGATTCACCCCTCCACTTT.

This sequence joins TRBV7-9 and TRBJ1-2; D is possibly TRBD1 (5 bases). The CDR3 loop spans 15 amino acids. Trimming pared 0 bases from V and 2 bases from J, leaving 10 bases between. Germline-derived CDR1 and CDR2 are SEHNR and FQNEAQ (reference sequence). CDR3 nucleotides: TGTGCCAGCAGCTTAGCGTTGGAGGGGAACTATGGCTACACCTTC. Encoded protein: CASSLALEGNYGYTF.

With respect to this clone: This sample includes further DNA sequences coding for the same CDR3. The rearrangement uses TRBV19 and TRBJ1-1; D is perhaps TRBD1 (5 bases). V lost 3 bases and J lost 4, with 9 bases in between. Germline CDR1 is LNHDA and CDR2 is SQIVND (reference sequence). This CDR3 comprises 13 residues. CDR3 sequence reads: CASSIQGSTEAFF. CDR3 nucleotide sequence: TGTGCCAGTAGTATCCAGGGAAGCACTGAAGCTTTCTTT.

Here the CDR3 reads CASSRSRSSQETQYF. CDR3 sequence (DNA): TGCGCCAGCAGCCGATCGCGGTCTAGCCAAGAGACCCAGTACTTC. The chain is built from TRBV5-1 and TRBJ2-5; D gene uncertain. The CDR3 is made up of 15 amino acids. CDR1 is SGHRS and CDR2 is YFSETQ in the germline V gene. The V end was cut by 4 bases, the J end by 1 base, with 14 bases between.

V gene TRBV2 combines with J gene TRBJ2-5; TRBD2 matches at 7 bases. CDR1 and CDR2 from the germline V gene are SNHLY and FYNNEI. The junction had 12 bases not matched to a gene; V was cut back by 5 bases and J by 3 bases. The length of the CDR3 is 16 residues. CDR3 coding DNA: TGTGCCAGCAGTTTGGGGTTGGCTAGCGGAAAAGAGACCCAGTACTTC. Translated: CASSLGLASGKETQYF.

The chain joins TRBV5-6 to TRBJ1-2, with 11 bases that match TRBD1. CDR1 and CDR2 (germline): SGHDT, YYEEEE. The junction had 10 bases not matched to a gene; V was cut back by 4 bases and J by 5 bases. This CDR3 spans 16 amino acids. The CDR3 region has the DNA TGTGCCAGCAGCCGGTCGAGGGGACAGGGGGGATATGGCTACACCTTC. Its protein product is CASSRSRGQGGYGYTF.

This clone was observed a single time. This chain uses TRBV23-1 with TRBJ2-1, with 7 bases lining up with TRBD1. TRBV23-1 is identified as an open reading frame with a role that is uncertain. This CDR3 has 18 amino acids. The trim removed 1 base at V and 1 base at J, leaving 10 bases unmatched. CDR3 amino acids: CASSQFGTEGASYNEQFF. The CDR3 DNA is TGCGCCAGCAGTCAATTCGGAACCGAGGGGGCGTCCTACAATGAGCAGTTCTTC.

This sequence joins TRBV12-3 or TRBV12-4 and TRBJ2-7, with TRBD2 matching 8 bases. After removal of 6 bases from V and 3 bases from J, the junction contained 1 base not matched to a gene. The CDR3 length is 12 residues. For the CDR3, the DNA is TGTGCCAGCAGGCGGGGGGACTACGAGCAGTACTTC. Amino acids: CASRRGDYEQYF.

In its sample, this clone was seen a few times. The chain links TRBV3-1 (or the pseudogene TRBV3-2) to TRBJ2-7; D perhaps matches TRBD2 (5 bases). V was clipped by 4 bases and J by 0 bases, with 13 bases between them. The CDR3 extends over 15 amino acids. The germline V gene has CDR1 LGHDT and CDR2 YNNKEL (reference sequence). The CDR3 reads CASSPEAGSSYEQYF. For the CDR3, the DNA is TGTGCCAGCAGCCCCGAGGCGGGTAGCTCCTACGAGCAGTACTTC.

The rearrangement links TRBV5-1 to TRBJ1-1; a possible D gene is TRBD1 (6 bases). The germline gives CDR1 SGHRS, CDR2 YFSETQ. Trimming shortened V by 4 bases and J by 1 base, and 14 bases separated the two germline ends. The CDR3 has 15 amino acids. Here the CDR3 DNA reads TGCGCCAGCAGCCTTATGACAGGTGGGAACACTGAAGCTTTCTTT. Protein sequence: CASSLMTGGNTEAFF. Filled out from reference TRBV5-1 and TRBJ1-1, the complete variable domain reads KAGVTQTPRYLIKTRGQQVTLSCSPISGHRSVSWYQQTPGQGLQFLFEYFSETQRNKGNFPGRFSGRQFSNSRSEMNVSTLELGDSALYLCASSLMTGGNTEAFFGQGTRLTVV.

The gene calls are TRBV12-5 and TRBJ2-3; 13 bases line up with TRBD2. The germline CDR1 and CDR2 sequences are LGHNT and FRNRAP. With 1 base clipped from V and 6 bases from J, the junction kept 1 base outside the gene matches. The CDR3 is made up of 15 amino acids. CDR3 protein: CASGLGTSGSDTQYF. The CDR3 DNA is TGTGCTAGTGGTTTGGGGACTAGCGGGAGTGATACGCAGTATTTT.

The chain has TRBV30 and TRBJ1-1; D gene ambiguous. The CDR3 runs to 13 residues. Germline V lookup: CDR1 GTSNPN, CDR2 SVGIG (reference sequence). The V end lost 5 bases, the J end lost 5 bases, and 15 bases lay between the germline ends. CDR3 DNA: TGTGCCTGGGATACCCGGGGAAGGACTGAAGCTTTCTTT. It specifies CAWDTRGRTEAFF. Full variable domain (rest looked up from reference TRBV30 and TRBJ1-1): SQTIHQWPATLVQPVGSPLSLECTVEGTSNPNLYWYRQAAGRGLQLLFYSVGIGQISSEVPQNLSASRPQDRQFILSSKKLLLSDSGFYLCAWDTRGRTEAFFGQGTRLTVV.

The chain couples TRBV6-5 to TRBJ1-1; perhaps TRBD1 as D (6 bases). The ends were cut back, 5 bases at V and 4 bases at J, with 14 bases in the middle. Germline-derived CDR1 and CDR2 are MNHEY and SVGAGI. This CDR3 contains 14 residues. This CDR3 is CASSIQGISTEAFF. In nucleotides, the CDR3 is TGTGCCAGCAGTATACAGGGTATCAGCACTGAAGCTTTCTTT.